The 24 T cell receptor beta chains in this list originate from one sample, sequenced in a study of T cell responses to AZD1222 COVID-19 vaccine. Repertoires were generated with immunoSEQ multiplex PCR, while TCRdb's copy carries only in-frame clones and drops some. The sample holds 110,000 to 150,000 clones, about nine tenths seen once. The material was peripheral blood, obtained on day 0 of AZD1222 vaccination. The receptor set was obtained from an adult in good health.

The chain joins TRBV18 to TRBJ1-2; weak D call: TRBD1 (5 bases). Trimming stripped 3 bases from V and 2 bases from J, with 13 bases between. The CDR3 has 15 residues. Per the germline V gene, CDR1 is KGHSH and CDR2 is LQKENI. CDR3: CASSPGGTLNYGYTF. The DNA for the CDR3 is TGTGCCAGCTCACCCGGCGGGACTTTAAACTATGGCTACACCTTC.

The chain carries TRBV30 and TRBJ1-5; 8 bases agree with TRBD1. Germline CDR1 and CDR2: GTSNPN and SVGIG (reference sequence). V lost 1 base, J lost 3 bases, and 2 bases stayed unmatched. The CDR3 has 14 amino acids. For the CDR3, the DNA is TGTGCCTGGAGTGGGACAGGGAACAATCAGCCCCAGCATTTT. Amino acids: CAWSGTGNNQPQHF.

As DNA, the CDR3 is TGTGCCAGCAGCTCCTATGGGGGGGCGAATGAGCAGTTCTTC. The encoded protein is CASSSYGGANEQFF. The genes are TRBV11-3 and TRBJ2-1; D perhaps matches TRBD2 (7 bases). The CDR3 totals 14 residues. Looked up from germline, CDR1 is SGHNT and CDR2 is YENEEA. Trimming pared 4 bases from V and 7 bases from J, leaving 14 bases between.

This chain connects TRBV27 to TRBJ2-7; TRBD2 agrees at 7 bases. The germline CDR1 and CDR2 sequences are MNHEY and SMNVEV (reference sequence). There are 15 residues in the CDR3. Trimming took 2 bases from V and 0 from J; bases not matched to a gene: 4. CDR3 loop: CASSLRGVASYEQYF. CDR3 nucleotides: TGTGCCAGCAGTTTACGGGGGGTCGCCTCCTACGAGCAGTACTTC.

The chain couples TRBV11-2 to TRBJ1-4; D gene uncertain. The V gene's germline CDR1 is SGHAT and CDR2 FQNNGV. Trimming shortened V by 1 base and J by 3 bases, and 12 bases separated the two germline ends. This CDR3 contains 16 residues. The CDR3 nucleotides read TGTGCCAGCAGCTTAGTCGGGGTTTTCCCTAATGAAAAACTGTTTTTT. It is translated as CASSLVGVFPNEKLFF.

The V and J genes are TRBV4-1 and TRBJ2-5; 7 bases agree with TRBD1. J lost 0 bases, V lost 0 bases, and 10 bases had no gene match. The CDR3 is 18 amino acids. Germline V CDR1 and CDR2: MGHRA, YSYEKL. The CDR3 loop reads CASSQDSRGYRHQETQYF. The CDR3 coding sequence is TGCGCCAGCAGCCAAGATAGCAGGGGGTATCGCCACCAAGAGACCCAGTACTTC.

The chain is built from TRBV5-1 and TRBJ2-7, with 9 bases identical to TRBD1. The CDR3 totals 16 residues. Trimming cost V 4 bases and J 6 bases; bases outside gene matches: 14. Germline-derived CDR1 and CDR2 are SGHRS and YFSETQ. CDR3 coding DNA: TGCGCCAGCAGCCCCCAAGATCGGACAGGGGCAGGCGAGCAGTACTTC. Amino acids: CASSPQDRTGAGEQYF.

This chain joins TRBV4-2 and TRBJ2-1, with D perhaps given as TRBD1 or TRBD2 (6 bases each). Germline CDR1 and CDR2: LGHNA and YNFKEQ. This CDR3 contains 16 residues. Trimming stripped 1 base from V and 5 bases from J, with 15 bases between. The DNA for the CDR3 is TGTGCCAGCAGCCAAGGGGACCCCGGGGGCGACAATGAGCAGTTCTTC. This gives the protein CASSQGDPGGDNEQFF.

CDR3 region: CASSGPASGRALQFNEQFF. For the CDR3, the DNA is TGTGCCAGCAGTGGACCGGCTAGCGGGAGGGCCTTGCAGTTCAATGAGCAGTTCTTC. The chain links TRBV2 to TRBJ2-1; 12 bases line up with TRBD2. In germline, CDR1 is SNHLY, CDR2 FYNNEI. The CDR3 loop spans 19 amino acids. V shed 4 bases, J shed 6 bases, and the junction held 16 bases outside the gene matches.

The rearrangement uses TRBV6-1 and TRBJ2-1; the D gene is possibly TRBD2 (7 bases). This CDR3 region has 15 residues. CDR1 is MNHNS, CDR2 SASEGT, per germline. V was trimmed by 0 bases and J by 7 bases, leaving 13 bases between them. The CDR3 is CASSEAGGHQNEQFF. The CDR3, as DNA: TGTGCCAGCAGTGAAGCGGGGGGGCATCAAAATGAGCAGTTCTTC.

This chain joins TRBV11-2 and TRBJ2-7; no clear D gene. CDR3 size: 12 residues. Trimming took 5 bases from V and 4 from J, leaving 9 bases between them. Germline assignment: CDR1 SGHAT and CDR2 FQNNGV. The CDR3 reads CASSPHLYEQYF. The CDR3 DNA follows: TGTGCCAGCAGCCCCCATCTGTACGAGCAGTACTTC.

This clone was counted once. V and J are TRBV13 and TRBJ1-3; D unresolved. Trimming took off 3 bases at V and 0 bases at J, with 9 bases between the two ends. Germline V CDR1 and CDR2: PRHDT, FYEKMQ (reference sequence). CDR3 size: 15 residues. The DNA for the CDR3 is TGTGCCAGCAGCTTGGGCAGACACTCTGGAAACACCATATATTTT. Translating gives CASSLGRHSGNTIYF.

This chain joins TRBV7-8 and TRBJ1-1, with D tentatively TRBD1 (6 bases). Trimming stripped 4 bases from V and 1 base from J, with 13 bases between. The CDR3 runs to 15 residues. Germline assignment: CDR1 SGHVS and CDR2 FQNEAQ. This CDR3 reads CASSSRGGQNTEAFF. The CDR3 region has the DNA TGTGCCAGCAGCTCCCGTGGGGGACAGAACACTGAAGCTTTCTTT.

This clone was counted between two and nine times. The V and J genes are TRBV30 and TRBJ1-2; 8 bases fit TRBD1. J lost 8 bases, V lost 7 bases, and 12 bases had no gene match. Germline CDR1 and CDR2: GTSNPN and SVGIG (reference sequence). The CDR3 sequence is 13 residues long. The CDR3 region is CAYYRDRPAGYTF. The DNA for the CDR3 is TGTGCCTACTACCGGGACAGGCCCGCGGGCTACACCTTC. Full variable domain (rest looked up from reference TRBV30 and TRBJ1-2): SQTIHQWPATLVQPVGSPLSLECTVEGTSNPNLYWYRQAAGRGLQLLFYSVGIGQISSEVPQNLSASRPQDRQFILSSKKLLLSDSGFYLCAYYRDRPAGYTFGSGTRLTVV.

V gene TRBV2 combines with J gene TRBJ2-2; TRBD1 might be the D (5 bases). The V end lost 6 bases, the J end lost 1 base, and 12 bases lay between the germline ends. The CDR3 extends over 15 amino acids. Looked up from germline, CDR1 is SNHLY and CDR2 is FYNNEI. CDR3 sequence: CASRLEGQNTGELFF. The CDR3 bases are TGTGCCAGCAGACTTGAAGGACAGAACACCGGGGAGCTGTTTTTT.

The chain combines TRBV5-1 with TRBJ1-6; no clear D gene. Germline CDR1 is SGHRS and CDR2 is YFSETQ. The V end lost 1 base, the J end lost 7 bases, and 9 bases lay between the germline ends. The CDR3 length is 14 residues. CDR3 sequence: CASSLTQQNSPLHF. CDR3 coding DNA: TGCGCCAGCAGCTTGACGCAGCAGAATTCACCCCTCCACTTT.

The chain carries TRBV5-5 and TRBJ1-4, with TRBD1 matching 12 bases. CDR3 length: 17 amino acids. CDR1 is SGHKS and CDR2 is YYEKEE in the germline V gene (reference sequence). Losses at the gene ends were 3 bases for V and 2 bases for J; bases not matched to a gene: 5. The CDR3 region has the DNA TGTGCCAGCAGCTCGCGGGACAGGGGGCGGACTAATGAAAAACTGTTTTTT. This sequence encodes CASSSRDRGRTNEKLFF.

The chain combines TRBV28 with TRBJ1-1; D gene unclear. CDR3 length equals 15 residues. The germline V gene encodes CDR1 MDHEN and CDR2 SYDVKM. Trimming removed 5 bases from V and 0 bases from J, with 13 bases in between. The DNA for the CDR3 is TGTGCCAGCAGTCCACGGAAGGTGGTGAACACTGAAGCTTTCTTT. Translation gives CASSPRKVVNTEAFF.

The chain uses TRBV4-1 and TRBJ1-1, with a possible D match to TRBD1 (5 bases). Trimming cost V 0 bases and J 5 bases, with 22 bases left between them. This CDR3 is 18 amino acids long. CDR1 and CDR2 (germline): MGHRA, YSYEKL. CDR3 residues: CASSQDLSLGSRGTEAFF. The DNA for the CDR3 is TGCGCCAGCAGCCAAGATCTCTCTCTCGGATCAAGGGGTACTGAAGCTTTCTTT.

CDR3 nucleotide sequence: TGTGCCAGCAGTCCCAAAGCGGGAGTACGATACAATGAGCAGTTCTTC. The encoded protein is CASSPKAGVRYNEQFF. The chain employs TRBV27 and TRBJ2-1; 8 positions match TRBD2. The CDR3 has 16 residues. Germline V gene lookup returns CDR1 MNHEY and CDR2 SMNVEV (reference sequence). V shed 5 bases, J shed 4 bases, and the junction held 10 bases outside the gene matches.

The genes are TRBV11-3 and TRBJ2-1, with TRBD1 matching over 8 bases. CDR1 SGHNT and CDR2 YENEEA come from the germline V gene. V gave up 1 base and J gave up 2 bases; unmatched junction bases: 4. The CDR3 runs 16 residues. CDR3 nucleotide sequence: TGTGCCAGCAGCTTAGCGGACAGGGATGCCTACAATGAGCAGTTCTTC. Its protein product is CASSLADRDAYNEQFF. Variable domain in full (rest from reference TRBV11-3 and TRBJ2-1): EAGVVQSPRYKIIEKKQPVAFWCNPISGHNTLYWYLQNLGQGPELLIRYENEEAVDDSQLPKDRFSAERLKGVDSTLKIQPAELGDSAVYLCASSLADRDAYNEQFFGPGTRLTVL.

This clone was counted a single time. The rearrangement joins TRBV5-5 to TRBJ1-4; D unclear. The CDR3 has 15 amino acids. With 2 bases removed from V and 7 bases from J, the gap between germline ends came to 15 bases. From germline, CDR1 is SGHKS and CDR2 YYEKEE (reference sequence). CDR3 nucleotides: TGTGCCAGCAGCTTTAATTCCGGGTTAAGTGAAAAACTGTTTTTT. It specifies CASSFNSGLSEKLFF.

V usage is TRBV14 and J usage is TRBJ1-2, with D hard to call. The CDR3 runs 14 residues. CDR1 SGHDN and CDR2 FVKESK come from the germline V gene. Trimming removed 0 bases from V and 4 bases from J, with 9 bases in between. The CDR3 sequence: CASSQDWNGYGYTF. As DNA, the CDR3 is TGTGCCAGCAGCCAAGATTGGAACGGCTATGGCTACACCTTC.

This clone has a single count. The V and J genes are TRBV5-1 and TRBJ1-3; TRBD1 agrees at 7 bases. The CDR3 is 20 amino acids. CDR1 is SGHRS, CDR2 YFSETQ, per germline. The V gene end was trimmed by 0 bases and the J gene end by 0 bases; junction bases not matched to a gene: 15. CDR3 DNA sequence: TGCGCCAGCAGCTTGGGACCTCTCGGGACAGAACTCTACTCTGGAAACACCATATATTTT. Its protein is CASSLGPLGTELYSGNTIYF.